The 18 T cell receptor beta chains presented below share a single source sample, sequenced in a study of identical twins (dated by TCRdb to 2015 to 2016). The library was prepared using 5' RACE. The sequencer was an Illumina HiSeq 2000. TCRdb reworked the public reads: Q25 trimming with fastp, MiXCR clone assembly, productive beta chains retained. Rows matching on CDR3 protein sequence are summarized as one entry with the most common DNA and genes. Here the sample has about 470,000 distinct CDR3 sequences; less than 25% occur a single time. The ten largest clones represent about 2.7% of the sample. The same data also went into a second study, on T cells expressing NK-cell markers.

The sequenced sample consisted of CD4+ T cells sorted from blood. These TCRs come from a woman in her late teens or twenties in good health.

This clonotype was seen only a few times. This chain joins TRBV2 and TRBJ1-1; D gene uncertain. The CDR3 runs 13 residues. Trimming took off 4 bases at V and 7 bases at J, with 13 bases between the two ends. CDR1 is SNHLY and CDR2 is FYNNEI in the germline V gene. In DNA form, the CDR3 reads TGTGCCAGCAGTGTAATAGGGTATGGTGAAGCTTTCTTT. It yields the protein CASSVIGYGEAFF.

With respect to this clonotype: A much larger clone differs from this one at a single base, so this may be a read error. V and J are TRBV20-1 and TRBJ2-3, with 11 bases that match TRBD2. The CDR3 has 14 residues. In germline, CDR1 is DFQATT, CDR2 SNEGSKA (reference sequence). Germline trimming cut 5 bases from V and 0 bases from J; bases unmatched to any gene: 1. The CDR3: CSAWTSGSTDTQYF. CDR3 nucleotides: TGCAGTGCTTGGACTAGCGGGAGCACAGATACGCAGTATTTT.

This clonotype was observed a handful of times. The J gene is TRBJ2-1, the V gene TRBV10-3; 11 bases are a match to TRBD2. The V gene's germline CDR1 is ENHRY and CDR2 SYGVKD. V was clipped by 5 bases and J by 7 bases; unmatched bases: 7. There are 15 residues in the CDR3. DNA of the CDR3: TGTGCCATCAGTCCGGGACTAGCGGCTAATAATGAGCAGTTCTTC. It specifies CAISPGLAANNEQFF.

V gene TRBV2 combines with J gene TRBJ1-2; TRBD1 is a possible D gene (5 bases). The ends were cut back, 6 bases at V and 7 bases at J, with 15 bases in the middle. CDR3 length equals 13 residues. Germline assignment: CDR1 SNHLY and CDR2 FYNNEI. This CDR3 is CASRDTGIRGYTF. The CDR3 coding sequence is TGTGCCAGCAGAGATACAGGAATCCGTGGCTACACCTTC.

Turning to this clonotype: With a much larger clone just one base away, this may be a read error. The chain joins TRBV12-3 or TRBV12-4 to TRBJ2-7; D gene uncertain. Trimming removed 10 bases from V and 3 bases from J, with 10 bases in between. The CDR3 spans 11 residues. CDR3 nucleotide sequence: TGTGCCAACAGCAGAAACTACGAGCAGTACTTC. It yields the protein CANSRNYEQYF.

V and J are TRBV5-1 and TRBJ1-4, with 7 bases identical to TRBD1. Unmatched junction bases numbered 6, after V lost 2 bases and J lost 8 bases. The germline CDR1 and CDR2 sequences are SGHRS and YFSETQ. The CDR3 totals 14 residues. The CDR3 nucleotides read TGCGCCAGCAGCTTCGCAGGGGGAGAGGAAAAACTGTTTTTT. It translates to CASSFAGGEEKLFF.

This chain connects TRBV20-1 to TRBJ2-7; TRBD2 matches at 9 bases. Germline-derived CDR1 and CDR2 are DFQATT and SNEGSKA (reference sequence). With V trimmed by 0 bases and J by 7 bases, 7 bases remained unmatched. CDR3 length equals 14 residues. This CDR3 reads CSARDRASGVEQYF. CDR3 nucleotide sequence: TGCAGTGCTAGAGATCGGGCTAGCGGGGTTGAGCAGTACTTC.

In this sample, this clonotype turned up once. A read error may account for a junction end that differs from germline. The chain joins TRBV25-1 to TRBJ2-1, with TRBD2 as a possible D gene (5 bases). The length of the CDR3 is 11 residues. Germline V lookup: CDR1 MGHDK, CDR2 SYGVNS. The CDR3 sequence: CASIDYDEQFF. The CDR3 nucleotides are TGTGCCAGCATTGACTACGATGAGCAGTTCTTC.

The genes are TRBV5-1 and TRBJ1-6; D not resolved. Germline V gene lookup returns CDR1 SGHRS and CDR2 YFSETQ. This CDR3 has 16 residues. With 4 bases removed from V and 0 bases from J, the gap between germline ends came to 11 bases. The CDR3, as DNA: TGCGCCAGCAGCGACGGTGGTGTCTCCTATAATTCACCCCTCCACTTT. Its protein is CASSDGGVSYNSPLHF.

The V call is TRBV12-3 or TRBV12-4, the J call TRBJ2-3; 7 nucleotides agree with TRBD2. V gave up 5 bases and J gave up 4 bases; unmatched junction bases: 6. This CDR3 contains 14 residues. CDR3 residues: CASSPPRGADTQYF. The DNA for the CDR3 is TGTGCCAGCAGTCCCCCCCGGGGGGCAGATACGCAGTATTTT.

The V gene is TRBV10-2, the J gene TRBJ2-2; 7 nucleotides line up with TRBD2. Trimming took 8 bases from V and 5 from J; bases not matched to a gene: 5. In germline, CDR1 is WSHSY, CDR2 SAAADI. The length of the CDR3 is 13 residues. Here the CDR3 DNA reads TGCGCCAGCGGGGAGGGAGCAACCGGGGAGCTGTTTTTT. Protein product: CASGEGATGELFF.

The chain recombines TRBV5-1 with TRBJ1-2; TRBD1 agrees at 9 bases. V lost 3 bases to trimming and J lost 4 bases; unmatched junction nucleotides: 7. Germline V lookup: CDR1 SGHRS, CDR2 YFSETQ. The CDR3 runs to 15 residues. The chain's CDR3 is CASSSVGTGSYGYTF. The CDR3 nucleotides are TGCGCCAGCAGCTCGGTCGGGACAGGGTCCTATGGCTACACCTTC.

The V gene is TRBV11-2, the J gene TRBJ2-3; 9 bases are shared with TRBD2. V trimming: 5 bases; J trimming: 6 bases; junction bases outside the gene matches: 12. Germline lookup yields CDR1 SGHAT and CDR2 FQNNGV. This CDR3 contains 16 residues. The CDR3 nucleotides are TGTGCCAGCAGCATTAGACGTCGGACTAGCGCTGATACGCAGTATTTT. It yields the protein CASSIRRRTSADTQYF.

This clonotype was counted only a few times. In nucleotides, the CDR3 is TGCAGCGTTGGGAGGGGCTACACTGAAGCTTTCTTT. This codes for CSVGRGYTEAFF. This rearrangement joins TRBV29-1 to TRBJ1-1; possibly TRBD1 for D (5 bases). CDR3 size: 12 residues. The V gene's germline CDR1 is SQVTM and CDR2 ANQGSEA. V was shortened by 4 bases and J by 3 bases, with 9 bases between the two germline ends.

The V and J genes are TRBV7-9 and TRBJ2-3; D is unclear. Germline CDR1 SEHNR, CDR2 FQNEAQ (reference sequence). This CDR3 region has 15 residues. The V and J ends lost 3 bases and 0 bases respectively, with 10 bases between them. The CDR3 region is CASSFVAASTDTQYF. CDR3 nucleotide sequence: TGTGCCAGCAGCTTCGTGGCAGCAAGCACAGATACGCAGTATTTT.

With respect to this clonotype: One junction end does not reproduce the germline sequence, and a read error may be involved. The rearrangement links TRBV20-1 to TRBJ1-2; D ambiguous. This CDR3 is built from 13 residues. The germline V gene has CDR1 DFQATT and CDR2 SNEGSKA (reference sequence). This chain's CDR3 is CSARGPLNYGYTF. In nucleotides, the CDR3 is TGCAGTGCCAGAGGGCCCCTTAACTATGGCTACACCTTC.

This clonotype was detected once. The chain couples TRBV6-1 to TRBJ2-7, with D possibly TRBD1 on 5 matching bases. V was cut by 2 bases and J by 3 bases, with 11 bases left in between. The CDR3 spans 14 residues. Germline CDR1 and CDR2: MNHNS and SASEGT. DNA for the CDR3: TGTGCCAGCAGTGAAACGAACAGGTACTACGAGCAGTACTTC. Its translation is CASSETNRYYEQYF.

V usage is TRBV20-1 and J usage is TRBJ1-2; D remains unclear. Germline loops: CDR1 DFQATT, CDR2 SNEGSKA (reference sequence). V gave up 4 bases and J gave up 8 bases, with 17 bases separating them. This CDR3 region has 13 residues. In DNA, the CDR3 is TGCAGTGCTACCAAGACCACCAATACGGGCTACACCTTC. This translates into CSATKTTNTGYTF.